Reported below is one T cell receptor beta chain. Which antigen it targets is not known. Nothing much larger sits one base from this clone, and base qualities are not available. The data belong to a study of blood T cells in healthy people across ages (dated by TCRdb to the mid-2010s). For the wider study: In model experiments, template switching captured about one uniquely barcoded TCR beta cDNA molecule for every two T cells. Four age groups were formed from the donors: young (average approximately 15 years), middle-aged (just under 40), aged (62) and long-lived (approximately 80). The study measured age-related changes in TCR beta repertoire diversity using deep sequencing normalized with unique cDNA molecular identifiers. To avoid experimental bias, donors of different ages were spread randomly across the sequencing lanes. Two additional independent replicas of 1 million unique cDNA reads from the same blood draw were analyzed for two donors (one aged 18 to 29 and one aged 80 or older).

The paper's findings and limits, for the study overall: Estimates of total diversity from one million sequenced T cells were regarded as lower bounds and underestimates. There was a strong correlation between observed TCR beta diversity and the percentage of naive T cells measured by flow cytometry. Donor CMV infection status was unknown, potentially confounding age-related changes in expanded clonotypes. Bulk unsorted PBMC profiling prevented conclusive comparison of naive and antigen-experienced compartments. Compared with the aged group, more naive CD4+ T cells, fewer expanded clones and increased TCR diversity were shown by the long-lived group, suggesting age selection. As age increased, observed TCR beta diversity per million T cells dropped in a roughly linear way, and a significant reduction was already evident by age 40.

Via the germline V gene, CDR1 is SGHDN and CDR2 FVKESK. Taken from cysteine to phenylalanine, the CDR3 has 16 residues. The CDR3 DNA has 48 bases and is translated from base 1. The V end loses 0 bases and the J end loses 8 bases, and a stretch of 19 bases separates them. The method behind the library was 5' RACE. Sequencing took place on an Illumina HiSeq 2500. A second roughly 7 to 11 cycle PCR used a sample-barcoded 5' primer and a J-beta primer mix. A unique molecular identifier was introduced onto each TCR beta cDNA molecule by a template-switch 5' adaptor carrying 12 random nucleotides. At least 3 million CDR3-containing paired-end reads were obtained from each sample. All of the RNA was converted into first-strand cDNA using the Mint cDNA synthesis kit, with a TRBC-specific oligonucleotide serving as the primer. After uracil-DNA glycosylase treatment, a first 18-cycle PCR used universal primers M1SS and BC2_uni_R on all cDNA. The paper's data handling went like this. Each sample was normalized by randomly selecting 1 million high-quality reads, each carrying a distinct molecular identifier. Reads with shared molecular identifiers were discarded instead of being binned into consensus sequences. MiTCR, set to a Q25 quality threshold and the strictest error-elimination algorithm, was used for CDR3 identification, clonotype clustering and error correction. A nonparametric unseen species model with Euler transformation was used to estimate lower-bound total TCR beta diversity. TCRdb applied fastp at Q25 and MiXCR to the public reads, then kept only in-frame beta chains. Records with the same CDR3 protein are collapsed into one entry carrying the most frequent genes and DNA. None of the V and J calls come from the authors' own analysis; TCRdb made them. In all, the sample holds approximately 940,000 distinct CDR3 sequences, and around 48% of those were seen once. The top ten clonotypes cover 13% of the sample.

Systemically healthy Caucasian individuals from Russia, approximately 39 in total and aged roughly 6 to 100 years, were included as donors. Around 9.9 milliliters of peripheral blood were collected from each donor into EDTA-treated Vacutainer tubes. Ficoll-Paque density-gradient centrifugation was used to isolate PBMCs, with at least 6.5 million per sample. Trizol reagent was used to extract total RNA from PBMCs, with at least 5.5 micrograms per sample. For every donor, an aliquot of PBMCs went through flow cytometry to measure the percentages of naive CD45RAhigh/CD27high T cells. The sequence was obtained from a young man in good health. What was sequenced was blood. The chain is encoded by TRBV14 joined to TRBJ1-2; the best D guess is TRBD1, with 5 bases matching. The CDR3: CASSQDSGPGLRGYTF. The nucleotide sequence is TGTGCCAGCAGCCAAGATTCAGGACCGGGGCTCAGGGGCTACACCTTC.